Each of the 3 T cell receptor beta chains below was sequenced from the same sample in a study of spatial heterogeneity in lung cancer. TCRdb independently ran MiXCR on the 5' RACE reads; one entry per CDR3 protein. The sample carries roughly 34,000 distinct CDR3 sequences, roughly 7.8% recorded once. The time point was: blood at routine non-recurrence follow-up after resection. The source material was PBMCs, sampled at follow-up. The receptors derive from a male donor with early-stage non-small cell lung cancer.

In its sample, this clonotype was seen many times. This chain joins TRBV2 and TRBJ1-2; possible D gene TRBD1, 5 bases. Germline CDR1 reads SNHLY; CDR2 reads FYNNEI. V gave up 5 bases and J gave up 4 bases, with 20 bases separating them. CDR3 size: 16 residues. CDR3: CASSFGPKADSYGYTF. The CDR3 DNA sequence: TGTGCCAGCAGTTTCGGTCCCAAAGCAGACAGCTATGGCTACACCTTC.

This clonotype was recorded at least ten times. The genes are TRBV12-3 or TRBV12-4 and TRBJ2-1, with D hard to call. The CDR3 sequence is 11 residues long. Trimming stripped 6 bases from V and 9 bases from J, with 9 bases between. The CDR3 nucleotides read TGTGCCAGCAGCATCTCGGCTGAGCAGTTCTTC. Its translation: CASSISAEQFF.

This clonotype was seen many times. The V and J genes are TRBV7-9 and TRBJ2-7; possibly TRBD2 for D (6 bases). Trimming took 0 bases from V and 4 from J, leaving 10 bases between them. This CDR3 has 14 amino acids. Germline V gives CDR1 SEHNR, CDR2 FQNEAQ (reference sequence). The CDR3 here is CASSLAPGTYEQYF. The CDR3 nucleotides are TGTGCCAGCAGCTTAGCCCCGGGGACTTACGAGCAGTACTTC.